This entry lists 19 T cell receptor beta chains sequenced from one sample in a study of blood T cell repertoires in COVID-19. The repertoire was sequenced with immunoSEQ multiplex PCR; TCRdb's copy has only in-frame clones and lacks some. Of about 440,000 clones listed, approximately 90% are singletons. Sequenced: peripheral blood. The receptors shown here come from a woman aged 30 to 39 with acute or convalescent COVID-19.

This chain uses TRBV19 with TRBJ1-2; possibly TRBD1 for D (6 bases). Between the trimmed V and J ends, which lost 9 bases and 7 bases, there was a span of 27 bases. Germline V lookup: CDR1 LNHDA, CDR2 SQIVND (reference sequence). The CDR3 totals 16 residues. The CDR3 bases are TGTGCCAGCCAAGAGGCCGGGACATCCCATCGTGGTGGCTACACCTTC. The encoded protein is CASQEAGTSHRGGYTF. The full variable domain, in which reference TRBV19 and TRBJ1-2 provide the parts outside the CDR3, is DGGITQSPKYLFRKEGQNVTLSCEQNLNHDAMYWYRQDPGQGLRLIYYSQIVNDFQKGDIAEGYSVSREKKESFPLTVTSAQKNPTAFYLCASQEAGTSHRGGYTFGSGTRLTVV.

V and J are TRBV27 and TRBJ1-4; D gene uncertain. There are 12 residues in the CDR3. Germline CDR1 is MNHEY and CDR2 is SMNVEV (reference sequence). Between the trimmed V and J ends, which lost 5 bases and 7 bases, there was a span of 8 bases. CDR3 in DNA: TGTGCCAGCAGTCTCCCGGGTGAAAAACTGTTTTTT. Translating gives CASSLPGEKLFF.

The chain couples TRBV2 to TRBJ2-3; TRBD1 agrees at 8 bases. This CDR3 contains 14 residues. J was trimmed by 3 bases and V by 4 bases; bases with no gene match: 3. Germline V lookup: CDR1 SNHLY, CDR2 FYNNEI. As DNA, the CDR3 is TGTGCCAGCAGTGTTACAGGGGGAACAGATACGCAGTATTTT. This translates into CASSVTGGTDTQYF.

The V and J genes are TRBV29-1 and TRBJ2-3; the match to TRBD2 covers 10 bases. The CDR3 spans 17 residues. The junction had 10 bases not matched to a gene; V was cut back by 0 bases and J by 4 bases. Germline lookup yields CDR1 SQVTM and CDR2 ANQGSEA. The CDR3 here is CSVEDLEGLAGADTQYF. The CDR3 DNA reads TGCAGCGTTGAAGATCTTGAGGGTCTAGCGGGGGCAGATACGCAGTATTTT.

The chain joins TRBV3-1 (or the pseudogene TRBV3-2) to TRBJ1-1; D is ambiguous. Trimming stripped 2 bases from V and 2 bases from J, with 3 bases between. Germline values: CDR1 LGHDT, CDR2 YNNKEL (reference sequence). CDR3 length equals 12 residues. In DNA, the CDR3 is TGTGCCAGCAGCCAACCTAACACTGAAGCTTTCTTT. Its protein product is CASSQPNTEAFF.

V usage is TRBV7-2 and J usage is TRBJ1-5, with D possibly TRBD1 on 6 matching bases. Germline-derived CDR1 and CDR2 are SGHTA and FQGNSA. The CDR3 runs to 15 residues. The V and J ends lost 3 bases and 0 bases respectively, with 9 bases between them. CDR3 bases: TGTGCCAGCAGCTTGGACAGCTATAGCAATCAGCCCCAGCATTTT. The encoded protein is CASSLDSYSNQPQHF.

The V call is TRBV5-5, the J call TRBJ2-7; TRBD1 matches at 7 bases. Germline V lookup: CDR1 SGHKS, CDR2 YYEKEE (reference sequence). The J segment lost 0 bases and the V segment lost 3 bases, leaving 12 bases of the junction unmatched. There are 17 residues in the CDR3. The CDR3 DNA reads as TGTGCCAGCAGCTCCACCATCGGGACAGCCAACTCCTACGAGCAGTACTTC. It codes for CASSSTIGTANSYEQYF.

The CDR3: CASSLRGRREKLFF. The CDR3 DNA reads as TGTGCCAGCAGCCTCAGGGGGCGTCGTGAAAAACTGTTTTTT. The chain links TRBV5-6 to TRBJ1-4, with 8 bases that match TRBD1. The ends lost 4 bases at V and 7 bases at J; junction bases unmatched: 6. Germline V gene data show CDR1 as SGHDT and CDR2 as YYEEEE. The CDR3 is made up of 14 amino acids.

The V gene is TRBV28, the J gene TRBJ1-3; D unresolved. V gave up 4 bases and J gave up 0 bases, with 13 bases separating them. The CDR3 is 16 residues long. Per the germline V gene, CDR1 is MDHEN and CDR2 is SYDVKM. The CDR3 DNA reads TGTGCCAGCAGTTCCCCGCGGGGTAACTCTGGAAACACCATATATTTT. It codes for CASSSPRGNSGNTIYF.

The rearrangement joins TRBV28 to TRBJ1-2, with 8 nucleotides matching TRBD1. V lost 5 bases to trimming and J lost 6 bases; unmatched junction nucleotides: 8. The CDR3 consists of 14 residues. Per germline, CDR1 MDHEN and CDR2 SYDVKM. CDR3 in amino acids: CASSELDRVDGYTF. CDR3 sequence (DNA): TGTGCCAGCAGTGAATTGGACAGGGTCGATGGCTACACCTTC.

The V and J genes are TRBV14 and TRBJ1-3; D remains ambiguous. The germline V gene encodes CDR1 SGHDN and CDR2 FVKESK. The CDR3 totals 13 residues. Trimming shortened V by 4 bases and J by 2 bases, and 6 bases separated the two germline ends. The CDR3 reads CASSLEAGNTIYF. The CDR3 bases are TGTGCCAGCAGCCTGGAGGCTGGAAACACCATATATTTT.

Concerning this clone: This sample also contains other DNA sequences that code for the same CDR3. The V and J genes are TRBV7-3 and TRBJ1-6, with 7 nucleotides matching TRBD1. The CDR3 spans 14 residues. Germline V gene sequence: CDR1 SGHTA, CDR2 FQGTGA. The V segment lost 4 bases and the J segment 6 bases; nucleotides outside the gene matches: 3. CDR3 in amino acids: CASSSGTVNSPLHF. The CDR3 coding sequence is TGTGCCAGCAGCTCCGGGACAGTTAATTCACCCCTCCACTTT.

V and J are TRBV2 and TRBJ1-4; D uncertain. The ends were cut back, 7 bases at V and 0 bases at J, with 9 bases in the middle. CDR3 length: 14 amino acids. Looked up from germline, CDR1 is SNHLY and CDR2 is FYNNEI. CDR3 region: CASTGYATNEKLFF. The CDR3 DNA is TGTGCCAGCACCGGTTACGCAACTAATGAAAAACTGTTTTTT.

V and J are TRBV10-3 and TRBJ1-5, with a weak D call TRBD1 (6 bases). The CDR3 totals 15 residues. V was pared by 4 bases and J by 4 bases, with 14 bases between. CDR1 is ENHRY and CDR2 is SYGVKD in the germline V gene. This chain's CDR3 is CAISASNQGNQPQHF. The CDR3 DNA reads as TGTGCCATCAGTGCCTCCAATCAGGGGAATCAGCCCCAGCATTTT.

CDR3 loop: CAWSAGTEAYGYTF. CDR3 nucleotide sequence: TGTGCCTGGAGCGCCGGGACAGAGGCCTATGGCTACACCTTC. The chain combines TRBV30 with TRBJ1-2, with 7 bases that match TRBD1. CDR1 and CDR2 (germline): GTSNPN, SVGIG (reference sequence). CDR3 length: 14 amino acids. The trim removed 3 bases at V and 4 bases at J, leaving 8 bases unmatched. Full variable domain (remainder filled in from reference TRBV30 and TRBJ1-2): SQTIHQWPATLVQPVGSPLSLECTVEGTSNPNLYWYRQAAGRGLQLLFYSVGIGQISSEVPQNLSASRPQDRQFILSSKKLLLSDSGFYLCAWSAGTEAYGYTFGSGTRLTVV.

This chain connects TRBV3-1 (or the pseudogene TRBV3-2) to TRBJ2-3; 10 bases fit TRBD2. In germline, CDR1 is LGHDT, CDR2 YNNKEL (reference sequence). CDR3 length: 19 amino acids. The J segment lost 3 bases and the V segment lost 1 base, leaving 13 bases of the junction unmatched. CDR3 loop: CASSQGPSGGLIETDTQYF. The CDR3 DNA reads TGTGCCAGCAGCCAAGGGCCTAGCGGGGGATTAATCGAGACAGATACGCAGTATTTT.

This clone has just one count. V gene TRBV5-1 combines with J gene TRBJ2-7; D gene unclear. This CDR3 has 11 residues. CDR1 SGHRS and CDR2 YFSETQ come from the germline V gene. The V end was cut by 4 bases, the J end by 6 bases, with 8 bases between. CDR3 amino acids: CASSGFGEQYF. The CDR3 DNA follows: TGCGCCAGCAGCGGCTTTGGCGAGCAGTACTTC.

This clone was detected only a few times. This chain joins TRBV5-6 and TRBJ2-1; the match to TRBD1 covers 8 bases. This CDR3 comprises 13 residues. Germline trimming cut 8 bases from V and 7 bases from J; bases unmatched to any gene: 8. The germline CDR1 and CDR2 sequences are SGHDT and YYEEEE. Written as DNA, the CDR3 is TGTGCCAGTTCCGGACAGGGTGGGAATGAGCAGTTCTTC. Translation gives CASSGQGGNEQFF.

This chain links TRBV4-1 with TRBJ2-1; 9 nucleotides line up with TRBD2. The CDR3 loop spans 17 amino acids. J lost 6 bases, V lost 2 bases, and 11 bases had no gene match. Germline V lookup: CDR1 MGHRA, CDR2 YSYEKL. For the CDR3, the DNA is TGCGCCAGCAGCCAAACTAGCGGGTCTCTTCTCCTCAATGAGCAGTTCTTC. It yields the protein CASSQTSGSLLLNEQFF.